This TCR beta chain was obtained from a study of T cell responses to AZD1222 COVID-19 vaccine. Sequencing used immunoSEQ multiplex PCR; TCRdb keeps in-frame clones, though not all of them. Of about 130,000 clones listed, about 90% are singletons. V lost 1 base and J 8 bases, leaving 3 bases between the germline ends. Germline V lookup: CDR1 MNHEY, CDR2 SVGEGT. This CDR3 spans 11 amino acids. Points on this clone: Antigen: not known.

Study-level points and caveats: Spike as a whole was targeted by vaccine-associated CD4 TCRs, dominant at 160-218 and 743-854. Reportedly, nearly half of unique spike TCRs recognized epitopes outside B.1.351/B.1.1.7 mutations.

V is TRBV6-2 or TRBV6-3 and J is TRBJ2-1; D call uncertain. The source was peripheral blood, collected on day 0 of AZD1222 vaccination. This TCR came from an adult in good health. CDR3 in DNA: TGTGCCAGCAGTTACTTCTATGAGCAGTTCTTC. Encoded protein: CASSYFYEQFF.